Listed here are 3 T cell receptor beta chains from one sample, sequenced in a study of CD8+CD57+ T cells in acquired aplastic anemia listed by TCRdb under 2018. The sequencer listed for this sample is Illumina HiSeq 2000. TCR beta VDJ combination and CDR3 sequence profiling used genomic DNA as the template. TCRdb cleaned the public reads at Q25 with fastp, built clones with MiXCR and kept in-frame beta chains. All rows with the same CDR3 protein become a single entry with the most common DNA and genes. In this sample the table shows a few hundred thousand distinct CDR3 sequences, over 60% of which occur a single time. Approximately 30% of the sample comes from the top ten. Sequenced: sorted CD4+, CD8+, or CD8+CD57+ T cells (not recorded which) from PBMCs. The origin of the receptors is a human donor in good health.

The chain employs TRBV6-5 and TRBJ1-6; possible D gene TRBD1, 6 bases. This CDR3 comprises 14 residues. The germline V gene encodes CDR1 MNHEY and CDR2 SVGAGI. V shed 7 bases and J shed 8 bases, with 15 bases lying between them. The CDR3 sequence is CASNSGGTYSPLHF. The CDR3 nucleotides are TGTGCCAGCAACTCCGGGGGCACATATTCACCCCTCCACTTT.

The gene calls are TRBV6-5 and TRBJ1-5; maybe TRBD1 (6 bases). The germline V gene encodes CDR1 MNHEY and CDR2 SVGAGI. The CDR3 totals 13 residues. The V and J ends lost 4 bases and 7 bases respectively, with 11 bases between them. Here the CDR3 reads CASSLSRGQPQHF. DNA for the CDR3: TGTGCCAGCAGTTTAAGCAGGGGCCAGCCCCAGCATTTT.

This clonotype was recorded only once. This sequence joins TRBV9 and TRBJ2-3; D ambiguous. Trimming cost V 3 bases and J 3 bases, with 14 bases left between them. Germline V lookup: CDR1 SGDLS, CDR2 YYNGEE. The CDR3 contains 15 residues. In DNA form, the CDR3 reads TGTGCCAGCAGCGGGGGTGATGGGGAAACAGATACGCAGTATTTT. As protein: CASSGGDGETDTQYF.